The 14 T cell receptor beta chains listed next were all sequenced from one sample in a study of beta chain features in type 1 diabetes. The sequenced template was cDNA made from the entire isolated RNA. Here immunoSEQ multiplex PCR was the method, and the copy in TCRdb shows in-frame clones only, minus some. Here the sample spans fewer than 500,000 clones, roughly 13% being singletons. The specimen was naive CD4+ T cells from blood. The receptors shown here come from a man younger than 40 in good health.

This clone was seen a few times. The CDR3 sequence is CSAEDGTSGGKDEQFF. CDR3 nucleotide sequence: TGCAGCGCCGAGGATGGGACTAGCGGGGGGAAGGATGAGCAGTTCTTC. The chain couples TRBV29-1 to TRBJ2-1; TRBD2 matches at 15 bases. V lost 7 bases to trimming and J lost 8 bases; unmatched junction nucleotides: 12. The CDR3 length is 16 residues. CDR1 is SQVTM and CDR2 is ANQGSEA in the germline V gene.

The chain links TRBV7-2 to TRBJ2-3, with 8 bases lining up with TRBD2. CDR1 is SGHTA and CDR2 is FQGNSA in the germline V gene. The CDR3 is 18 residues long. J lost 0 bases, V lost 3 bases, and 11 bases had no gene match. The CDR3 spells CASSFPPGGGTSTDTQYF. The CDR3 region has the DNA TGTGCCAGCAGCTTCCCTCCGGGAGGGGGTACTAGCACAGATACGCAGTATTTT.

This clone was seen a few times. The CDR3 loop reads CASGPGRIVADTQYF. The CDR3, as DNA: TGTGCTAGTGGTCCCGGGCGGATAGTGGCAGATACGCAGTATTTT. The chain couples TRBV12-5 to TRBJ2-3; the D is unclear. The germline V gene encodes CDR1 LGHNT and CDR2 FRNRAP. V was cut by 5 bases and J by 4 bases, with 16 bases left in between. CDR3 size: 15 residues.

The J gene is TRBJ2-3, the V gene TRBV5-1; TRBD2 might be the D (6 bases). In germline, CDR1 is SGHRS, CDR2 YFSETQ. CDR3 length: 16 residues. V was shortened by 2 bases and J by 1 base, with 14 bases between the two germline ends. The CDR3, as DNA: TGCGCCAGCAGCTTAGGACTACTCGGCGGCACAGATACGCAGTATTTT. As protein: CASSLGLLGGTDTQYF.

This chain's CDR3 is CASSLAVGTVGHEQFF. CDR3 in DNA: TGCGCCAGCAGCTTGGCAGTTGGGACAGTGGGCCATGAGCAGTTCTTC. The V and J genes are TRBV5-1 and TRBJ2-1; 7 positions agree with TRBD1. This CDR3 is built from 16 residues. CDR1 is SGHRS, CDR2 YFSETQ, per germline. V gave up 0 bases and J gave up 8 bases; unmatched junction bases: 11.

V and J are TRBV7-8 and TRBJ1-2; D remains unclear. V lost 6 bases and J 7 bases, leaving 21 bases between the germline ends. CDR1 SGHVS and CDR2 FQNEAQ come from the germline V gene. CDR3 length equals 15 residues. The CDR3 protein is CASRPRGQEKSGYTF. DNA for the CDR3: TGTGCCAGCAGACCCCGCGGGCAGGAGAAGAGTGGCTACACCTTC.

This clone occurred a few times. The chain combines TRBV25-1 with TRBJ2-1; D tentatively fits TRBD1 or TRBD2 (6 bases each). Trimming took 5 bases from V and 9 from J, leaving 14 bases between them. CDR1 is MGHDK and CDR2 is SYGVNS in the germline V gene. CDR3 length: 13 amino acids. CDR3 sequence: CASSPLGGIEQFF. The CDR3 bases are TGTGCCAGCAGTCCACTAGGGGGGATTGAGCAGTTCTTC.

V and J are TRBV5-1 and TRBJ2-1, with 8 bases aligning to TRBD2. Germline CDR1 is SGHRS and CDR2 is YFSETQ. V lost 6 bases, J lost 6 bases, and 8 bases stayed unmatched. The CDR3 extends over 14 amino acids. This chain's CDR3 is CASKISGKSNEQFF. CDR3 nucleotide sequence: TGCGCCAGCAAAATTAGCGGGAAGAGCAATGAGCAGTTCTTC.

This clone was detected a few times. The chain is built from TRBV9 and TRBJ2-5; D not resolved. TRBJ2-7 matches the DNA end more closely, so the J call is doubtful. CDR3 size: 11 residues. Germline lookup yields CDR1 SGDLS and CDR2 YYNGEE. This CDR3 reads CASSAGYEQYF. CDR3 in DNA: TGTGCCAGCAGCGCAGGCTACGAGCAGTACTTC.

The chain links TRBV14 to TRBJ2-5; D not certain. Germline values: CDR1 SGHDN, CDR2 FVKESK. The CDR3 runs to 12 residues. The V end lost 5 bases, the J end lost 5 bases, and 9 bases lay between the germline ends. The CDR3 spells CASSWASETQYF. The DNA of the CDR3 is TGTGCCAGCAGCTGGGCAAGTGAGACCCAGTACTTC.

The V call is TRBV14, the J call TRBJ1-1, with D possibly being TRBD1 (6 bases). The V gene lost 3 bases and the J gene lost 7 bases, with 12 bases spanning the gap. The length of the CDR3 is 13 residues. Germline V gene sequence: CDR1 SGHDN, CDR2 FVKESK. The CDR3 here is CASSHSGASEAFF. The CDR3 bases are TGTGCCAGCAGCCACTCAGGGGCGAGTGAAGCTTTCTTT.

This clone has just a few counts. The chain recombines TRBV15 with TRBJ1-6; 9 bases agree with TRBD1. From germline, CDR1 is LNHNV and CDR2 YYDKDF (reference sequence). V lost 5 bases, J lost 6 bases, and 5 bases stayed unmatched. The CDR3 totals 15 residues. The CDR3 spells CATSGGQGSNSPLHF. The CDR3 nucleotides read TGTGCCACCAGCGGAGGACAGGGGAGTAATTCACCCCTCCACTTT.

The J gene is TRBJ2-2, the V gene TRBV30, with 8 positions matching TRBD2. Germline CDR1 is GTSNPN and CDR2 is SVGIG (reference sequence). The V gene end was trimmed by 0 bases and the J gene end by 1 base; junction bases not matched to a gene: 4. This CDR3 contains 16 residues. CDR3 coding DNA: TGTGCCTGGAGTGTAAGGCTAGCGGGGAACACCGGGGAGCTGTTTTTT. Encoded protein: CAWSVRLAGNTGELFF.

This clone was found a few times. The V gene is TRBV7-2, the J gene TRBJ2-4; TRBD1 aligns across 8 bases. The CDR3 runs to 14 residues. Trimming removed 6 bases from V and 6 bases from J; junction bases left unmatched: 7. The germline CDR1 and CDR2 sequences are SGHTA and FQGNSA. The CDR3 sequence: CASRTTGDRNIQYF. The DNA for the CDR3 is TGTGCCAGCAGGACGACAGGGGATAGAAACATTCAGTACTTC.